These 24 T cell receptor beta chains came from one sample sequenced in a study of T cells in Graves' hyperthyroidism and ophthalmopathy. There were TCR beta CDR3 regions amplified from RNA transcripts. The primer set for the first-round RT-PCR of the TCR CDR3 was HTBI. Via MiXCR, TCRdb re-called the multiplex PCR reads, giving one row per CDR3 protein. The sample has about 400,000 distinct CDR3 sequences; just under 25% are singletons. Sequencing was performed on blood. The receptors come from a man between 45 and 60 years old with Graves' hyperthyroidism.

In this sample, this clonotype turned up a few times. V and J are TRBV9 and TRBJ2-5, with D hard to call. The CDR3 consists of 15 residues. CDR1 is SGDLS, CDR2 YYNGEE, per germline. V lost 0 bases to trimming and J lost 5 bases, with 14 bases between them. The CDR3 loop reads CASSVALAAWETQYF. DNA for the CDR3: TGTGCCAGCAGCGTAGCTCTGGCGGCCTGGGAGACCCAGTACTTC.

This clonotype was seen more than once but under ten times. J is TRBJ2-7 and V is TRBV5-1; TRBD1 agrees at 10 bases. This CDR3 region has 15 residues. Losses at the gene ends were 4 bases for V and 2 bases for J; bases not matched to a gene: 6. CDR1 SGHRS and CDR2 YFSETQ come from the germline V gene. In DNA, the CDR3 is TGCGCCAGCAGCATCGACAGGGGGCACCCCTACGAGCAGTACTTC. Amino acid sequence: CASSIDRGHPYEQYF.

The V and J genes are TRBV7-9 and TRBJ2-1, with 11 bases lining up with TRBD2. Germline V lookup: CDR1 SEHNR, CDR2 FQNEAQ (reference sequence). The CDR3 is made up of 17 amino acids. Unmatched junction bases numbered 12, after V lost 5 bases and J lost 6 bases. CDR3 bases: TGTGCCAGCAGCCCTACCCCGGGCCTAGCGGGGGGCAATGAGCAGTTCTTC. This codes for CASSPTPGLAGGNEQFF.

This clonotype was observed a handful of times. The chain carries TRBV30 and TRBJ2-2, with D uncertain. V was pared by 4 bases and J by 7 bases, with 13 bases between. The CDR3 covers 13 residues. In germline, CDR1 is GTSNPN, CDR2 SVGIG (reference sequence). Here the CDR3 DNA reads TGTGCCTGGACCACAGACCTAGGCGGGGAGCTGTTTTTT. This codes for CAWTTDLGGELFF. The whole variable domain, remainder taken from reference TRBV30 and TRBJ2-2, is SQTIHQWPATLVQPVGSPLSLECTVEGTSNPNLYWYRQAAGRGLQLLFYSVGIGQISSEVPQNLSASRPQDRQFILSSKKLLLSDSGFYLCAWTTDLGGELFFGEGSRLTVL.

This chain connects TRBV19 to TRBJ1-6; weak D call: TRBD1 (6 bases). This CDR3 is 14 amino acids long. With 3 bases removed from V and 10 bases from J, the gap between germline ends came to 13 bases. In germline, CDR1 is LNHDA, CDR2 SQIVND (reference sequence). The DNA for the CDR3 is TGTGCCAGTAGTATGTCCCACAGGGACTCACCCCTCCACTTT. It is translated as CASSMSHRDSPLHF.

V usage is TRBV12-3 or TRBV12-4 and J usage is TRBJ1-2; D might be TRBD1 (6 bases). The CDR3 totals 14 residues. Trimming left V 6 bases short and J 3 bases short, with 14 bases between. The CDR3 nucleotides are TGTGCCAGCAGGGCCGGGGGGGCCTACTATGGCTACACCTTC. Translating gives CASRAGGAYYGYTF.

This clonotype was seen a few times. This chain connects TRBV15 to TRBJ2-1, with 9 bases lining up with TRBD2. J was trimmed by 5 bases and V by 0 bases; bases with no gene match: 11. CDR3 length equals 18 residues. CDR1 and CDR2 (germline): LNHNV, YYDKDF (reference sequence). The CDR3 spells CATSRELLAGTGNNEQFF. CDR3 nucleotides: TGTGCCACCAGCAGAGAACTCCTAGCGGGAACAGGGAACAATGAGCAGTTCTTC. The full variable domain, in which reference TRBV15 and TRBJ2-1 provide the parts outside the CDR3, is DAMVIQNPRYQVTQFGKPVTLSCSQTLNHNVMYWYQQKSSQAPKLLFHYYDKDFNNEADTPDNFQSRRPNTSFCFLDIRSPGLGDTAMYLCATSRELLAGTGNNEQFFGPGTRLTVL.

This clonotype was seen a few times. V is TRBV30 and J is TRBJ2-5; a possible D gene is TRBD2 (5 bases). Trimming stripped 3 bases from V and 5 bases from J, with 10 bases between. Germline CDR1 GTSNPN, CDR2 SVGIG (reference sequence). CDR3 size: 12 residues. The CDR3 is CAWSGVGETQYF. Written as DNA, the CDR3 is TGTGCCTGGAGCGGGGTCGGGGAGACCCAGTACTTC.

This clonotype has just a few counts. This rearrangement joins TRBV12-3 or TRBV12-4 to TRBJ2-2; 8 nucleotides agree with TRBD1. This CDR3 is 15 amino acids long. J gave up 5 bases and V 6 bases, and 8 bases lay outside the gene matches. CDR3 in DNA: TGTGCCAGCAGGCGGACAGGGCTGCGGACCGGGGAGCTGTTTTTT. It is translated as CASRRTGLRTGELFF.

This clonotype has at least ten counts. The rearrangement links TRBV7-2 to TRBJ2-1; D is unclear. The CDR3 is 12 residues long. The germline CDR1 and CDR2 sequences are SGHTA and FQGNSA. V was cut by 5 bases and J by 12 bases, with 14 bases left in between. CDR3 sequence: CASSHGPVGQFF. CDR3 nucleotide sequence: TGTGCCAGCAGCCACGGACCGGTTGGGCAGTTCTTC.

The V and J genes are TRBV6-1 and TRBJ1-5; D call uncertain. Germline V gene sequence: CDR1 MNHNS, CDR2 SASEGT. Trimming took off 3 bases at V and 5 bases at J, with 2 bases between the two ends. There are 11 residues in the CDR3. Here the CDR3 reads CASSDHQPQHF. CDR3 nucleotides: TGTGCCAGCAGTGATCATCAGCCCCAGCATTTT.

Only a few counts were recorded for this clonotype. The chain carries TRBV6-1 and TRBJ1-1; D is undetermined. In germline, CDR1 is MNHNS, CDR2 SASEGT. This CDR3 comprises 11 residues. Trimming removed 10 bases at V and 12 bases at J, with 18 bases between. The CDR3 nucleotides read TGTGCCACCTCGGAGGTTGGGTCGTCTTTCTTT. Residues: CATSEVGSSFF.

V usage is TRBV20-1 and J usage is TRBJ1-5; TRBD1 agrees at 8 bases. CDR3 length equals 13 residues. Germline loops: CDR1 DFQATT, CDR2 SNEGSKA (reference sequence). Germline trimming cut 5 bases from V and 2 bases from J; bases unmatched to any gene: 2. The DNA of the CDR3 is TGCAGTGCTCAGGGACAGGGCAATCAGCCCCAGCATTTT. It specifies CSAQGQGNQPQHF.

In its sample, this clonotype was seen a few times. The gene calls are TRBV27 and TRBJ2-1; the D is unclear. The V end was cut by 6 bases, the J end by 8 bases, with 14 bases between. The CDR3 runs 13 residues. Germline lookup yields CDR1 MNHEY and CDR2 SMNVEV (reference sequence). CDR3 sequence (DNA): TGTGCCAGCAGCCCTACCCTTAATGATGAGCAGTTCTTC. It is translated as CASSPTLNDEQFF.

The chain links TRBV5-1 to TRBJ1-6, with TRBD1 as a possible D gene (6 bases). V gave up 0 bases and J gave up 19 bases, with 14 bases separating them. The germline V gene has CDR1 SGHRS and CDR2 YFSETQ. The CDR3 runs to 12 residues. CDR3 loop: CASSLDGQHAHF. CDR3 DNA sequence: TGCGCCAGCAGCTTGGACGGACAGCACGCACACTTT. Filled out from reference TRBV5-1 and TRBJ1-6, the complete variable domain reads KAGVTQTPRYLIKTRGQQVTLSCSPISGHRSVSWYQQTPGQGLQFLFEYFSETQRNKGNFPGRFSGRQFSNSRSEMNVSTLELGDSALYLCASSLDGQHAHFGNGTRLTVT.

The rearrangement joins TRBV6-1 to TRBJ2-1; 7 bases fit TRBD2. V trimming: 8 bases; J trimming: 5 bases; junction bases outside the gene matches: 12. The CDR3 has 15 amino acids. Germline V gives CDR1 MNHNS, CDR2 SASEGT. The CDR3 DNA is TGTGCCAGCGGAAGGCGGGCTAGCGGTCACAATGAGCAGTTCTTC. Encoded protein: CASGRRASGHNEQFF.

The V and J genes are TRBV5-5 and TRBJ2-7; 10 bases match TRBD2. The CDR3 loop spans 15 amino acids. V lost 4 bases to trimming and J lost 6 bases; unmatched junction nucleotides: 10. Germline V gene lookup returns CDR1 SGHKS and CDR2 YYEKEE (reference sequence). CDR3 amino acids: CASSRSASGRVEQYF. The CDR3, as DNA: TGTGCCAGCAGCCGGTCGGCTAGCGGGAGAGTCGAGCAGTACTTC.

The chain recombines TRBV20-1 with TRBJ2-4; either TRBD1 or TRBD2 may supply D (5 bases each). In germline, CDR1 is DFQATT, CDR2 SNEGSKA (reference sequence). V dropped 0 bases and J dropped 6 bases, with 6 bases sitting between them. The CDR3 runs to 12 residues. The CDR3 sequence: CSAREGTNIQYF. The CDR3 DNA reads TGCAGTGCTAGAGAGGGGACAAACATTCAGTACTTC.

This clonotype was seen only a few times. The rearrangement links TRBV30 to TRBJ1-2, with TRBD1 as a possible D gene (5 bases). The CDR3 consists of 14 residues. The ends were cut back, 3 bases at V and 0 bases at J, with 11 bases in the middle. Germline lookup yields CDR1 GTSNPN and CDR2 SVGIG (reference sequence). For the CDR3, the DNA is TGTGCCTGGAGAGGGCAGACAGCTAACTATGGCTACACCTTC. It translates to CAWRGQTANYGYTF.

The J gene is TRBJ2-5, the V gene TRBV7-9; possibly TRBD2 for D (6 bases). CDR1 and CDR2 from the germline V gene are SEHNR and FQNEAQ (reference sequence). The CDR3 is made up of 16 amino acids. Trimming took off 5 bases at V and 3 bases at J, with 19 bases between the two ends. CDR3 in amino acids: CASSRFSGSQEETQYF. The CDR3 DNA reads as TGTGCCAGCAGCCGATTTAGCGGAAGCCAGGAAGAGACCCAGTACTTC.

This clonotype was picked up a small number of times. The genes are TRBV30 and TRBJ1-2, with D perhaps matching TRBD1 (6 bases). Looked up from germline, CDR1 is GTSNPN and CDR2 is SVGIG (reference sequence). Between the trimmed V and J ends, which lost 1 base and 3 bases, there was a span of 6 bases. The CDR3 is 12 residues long. CDR3 protein: CAWSEGDYGYTF. The CDR3 region has the DNA TGTGCCTGGAGTGAGGGGGACTATGGCTACACCTTC.

The gene calls are TRBV7-9 and TRBJ2-2, with TRBD2 matching over 8 bases. The CDR3 length is 16 residues. The J segment lost 1 base and the V segment lost 1 base, leaving 2 bases of the junction unmatched. The germline V gene has CDR1 SEHNR and CDR2 FQNEAQ (reference sequence). DNA of the CDR3: TGTGCCAGCAGCTTAGGCGGGGGGATGAACACCGGGGAGCTGTTTTTT. Protein sequence: CASSLGGGMNTGELFF. Full variable domain (outside the CDR3, taken from reference TRBV7-9 and TRBJ2-2): DTGVSQNPRHKITKRGQNVTFRCDPISEHNRLYWYRQTLGQGPEFLTYFQNEAQLEKSRLLSDRFSAERPKGSFSTLEIQRTEQGDSAMYLCASSLGGGMNTGELFFGEGSRLTVL.

Concerning this clonotype: The junction does not match germline at one end; this may be a read error. This sequence joins TRBV27 and TRBJ1-1, with TRBD1 as a possible D gene (6 bases). The CDR3 extends over 16 amino acids. The germline CDR1 and CDR2 sequences are MNHEY and SMNVEV (reference sequence). CDR3 in DNA: TGTGCCGGCAGCCTGACCCGGGGGGACATGAACACTGAAGCTTTCTTT. Protein: CAGSLTRGDMNTEAFF.

The chain uses TRBV20-1 and TRBJ2-7, with 10 bases aligning to TRBD2. The CDR3 is 14 residues long. The ends lost 8 bases at V and 6 bases at J; junction bases unmatched: 13. CDR1 and CDR2 from the germline V gene are DFQATT and SNEGSKA (reference sequence). CDR3 amino acids: CSLIRPSGSPEQYF. The DNA of the CDR3 is TGCAGTCTTATTCGACCTAGCGGGAGTCCCGAGCAGTACTTC.